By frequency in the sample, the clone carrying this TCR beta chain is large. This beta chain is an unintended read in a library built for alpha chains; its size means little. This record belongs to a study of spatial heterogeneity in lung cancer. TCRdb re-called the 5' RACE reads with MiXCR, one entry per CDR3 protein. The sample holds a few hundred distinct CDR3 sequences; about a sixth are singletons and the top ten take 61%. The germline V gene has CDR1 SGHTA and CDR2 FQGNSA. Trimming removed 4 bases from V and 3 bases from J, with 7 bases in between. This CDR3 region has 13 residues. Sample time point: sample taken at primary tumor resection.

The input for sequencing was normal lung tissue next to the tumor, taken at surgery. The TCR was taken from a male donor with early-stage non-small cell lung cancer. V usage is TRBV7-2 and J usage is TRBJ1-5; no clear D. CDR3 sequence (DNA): TGTGCCAGCAGCTACCTAGCCAATCAGCCCCAGCATTTT. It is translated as CASSYLANQPQHF.